This entry lists 9 T cell receptor beta chains sequenced from one sample in a study of blood T cells in healthy people across ages. The second PCR ran roughly 7 to 11 cycles with a sample-barcoded 5' primer and J-beta primers. Via MiXCR, TCRdb re-called the 5' RACE reads, giving one row per CDR3 protein. The data show approximately 900,000 distinct CDR3 sequences, under 50% seen once. The sample was blood. The receptors come from a man aged 25-45 years in good health.

J is TRBJ2-3 and V is TRBV20-1, with D uncertain. The germline V gene encodes CDR1 DFQATT and CDR2 SNEGSKA (reference sequence). The V gene lost 5 bases and the J gene lost 4 bases, with 13 bases spanning the gap. The CDR3 has 13 residues. In nucleotides, the CDR3 is TGCAGTGCTGGCTATAGACCGGCAGATACGCAGTATTTT. Amino acid sequence: CSAGYRPADTQYF.

The CDR3 here is CASSYGGGPDTQYF. DNA for the CDR3: TGTGCCAGCAGTTACGGGGGGGGCCCAGATACGCAGTATTTT. This sequence joins TRBV6-6 and TRBJ2-3; maybe TRBD2 (7 bases). The CDR3 covers 14 residues. Germline values: CDR1 MNHNY, CDR2 SVGAGI (reference sequence). Between the trimmed V and J ends, which lost 2 bases and 4 bases, there was a span of 10 bases.

This clonotype was seen a few times. J is TRBJ1-4 and V is TRBV2; 8 nucleotides line up with TRBD1. V lost 4 bases, J lost 3 bases, and 4 bases stayed unmatched. Germline CDR1 is SNHLY and CDR2 is FYNNEI. This CDR3 spans 15 amino acids. CDR3 sequence reads: CASSAGQVSNEKLFF. CDR3 in DNA: TGTGCCAGCAGTGCGGGACAGGTTTCTAATGAAAAACTGTTTTTT.

Only a few counts were recorded for this clonotype. V usage is TRBV5-1 and J usage is TRBJ2-3, with 7 nucleotides matching TRBD2. With 4 bases clipped from V and 3 bases from J, the junction kept 11 bases outside the gene matches. CDR3 length: 16 amino acids. In germline, CDR1 is SGHRS, CDR2 YFSETQ. CDR3 in DNA: TGCGCCAGCAGCCCGGGAAAGCGGGGTTGGACAGATACGCAGTATTTT. It codes for CASSPGKRGWTDTQYF.

The chain recombines TRBV10-3 with TRBJ2-5, with 11 bases matching TRBD2. Trimming removed 8 bases from V and 7 bases from J; junction bases left unmatched: 18. CDR3 length: 17 amino acids. Germline V gene lookup returns CDR1 ENHRY and CDR2 SYGVKD. The CDR3 DNA reads as TGTGCCATCGCCCAAGATACCGGGACTAGCGGCCGGGGGACCCAGTACTTC. Amino acid sequence: CAIAQDTGTSGRGTQYF.

This clonotype was seen just once. The V gene is TRBV20-1, the J gene TRBJ1-1, with D tentatively TRBD1 (6 bases). The V end lost 0 bases, the J end lost 5 bases, and 10 bases lay between the germline ends. Germline-derived CDR1 and CDR2 are DFQATT and SNEGSKA (reference sequence). The CDR3 contains 13 residues. In nucleotides, the CDR3 is TGCAGTGCTAGAGACGGACAGTGGACTGAAGCTTTCTTT. This encodes CSARDGQWTEAFF.

There are a few counts of this clonotype. The chain employs TRBV6-7 and TRBJ2-3, with 9 bases matching TRBD1. TRBV6-7 is annotated as an ORF whose role is uncertain. The CDR3 loop spans 13 amino acids. V was clipped by 8 bases and J by 1 base; unmatched bases: 1. DNA for the CDR3: TGTGCCAGCGGGGACAGGGGCACAGATACGCAGTATTTT. Its translation: CASGDRGTDTQYF.

The chain carries TRBV28 and TRBJ2-5; tentative D call: TRBD1 (6 bases). CDR1 is MDHEN, CDR2 SYDVKM, per germline. Trimming pared 2 bases from V and 2 bases from J, leaving 9 bases between. The CDR3 has 14 residues. The DNA for the CDR3 is TGTGCCAGCAGTTTAGACAGGCCTCAAGAGACCCAGTACTTC. This translates into CASSLDRPQETQYF.

The chain couples TRBV5-4 to TRBJ1-1; 9 bases map to TRBD1. CDR3 size: 15 residues. Germline-derived CDR1 and CDR2 are SGHNT and YYREEE (reference sequence). Losses at the gene ends were 3 bases for V and 3 bases for J; bases not matched to a gene: 6. The CDR3 is CASSSGTGQDTEAFF. The CDR3 nucleotides read TGTGCCAGCAGCTCCGGGACAGGGCAGGACACTGAAGCTTTCTTT.